Presented here are 19 T cell receptor beta chains from one specimen sequenced in a study of shared clonotypes between healthy human individuals. The protocol was immunoSEQ multiplex PCR, while the TCRdb copy is restricted to in-frame clones and leaves out a portion. The table lists 2.5 million or so clones, roughly 92% of them singletons. The sequencing input was naive CD4+ T cells sorted from blood. As to subset: CD45RA+ positively selected. All receptors come from a man in his late teens or twenties in good health.

This clone was seen a single time. The chain uses TRBV6-1 and TRBJ2-5; D is ambiguous. Germline loops: CDR1 MNHNS, CDR2 SASEGT. Trimming shortened V by 2 bases and J by 2 bases, and 12 bases separated the two germline ends. This CDR3 is built from 15 residues. In DNA, the CDR3 is TGTGCCAGCAGTGAATCACGGCCGATTCAAGAGACCCAGTACTTC. Amino acids: CASSESRPIQETQYF.

This clone appeared a single time. In the same sample, other DNA sequences code for this CDR3. The chain has TRBV18 and TRBJ2-5, with TRBD1 matching 7 bases. The germline gives CDR1 KGHSH, CDR2 LQKENI. J gave up 2 bases and V 0 bases, and 3 bases lay outside the gene matches. CDR3 size: 15 residues. In DNA form, the CDR3 reads TGTGCCAGCTCACCACCCGGGACAGCACAAGAGACCCAGTACTTC. Protein product: CASSPPGTAQETQYF. The variable domain in full, completed from reference TRBV18 and TRBJ2-5, reads NAGVMQNPRHLVRRRGQEARLRCSPMKGHSHVYWYRQLPEEGLKFMVYLQKENIIDESGMPKERFSAEFPKEGPSILRIQQVVRGDSAAYFCASSPPGTAQETQYFGPGTRLLVL.

V gene TRBV7-2 combines with J gene TRBJ1-1, with TRBD1 as a possible D gene (5 bases). This CDR3 is 14 amino acids long. V shed 7 bases and J shed 4 bases, with 16 bases lying between them. Germline CDR1 is SGHTA and CDR2 is FQGNSA. This CDR3 reads CASIDRRGSTEAFF. CDR3 nucleotide sequence: TGTGCCAGCATCGACCGGCGGGGGTCCACTGAAGCTTTCTTT. Full variable domain (missing parts from reference TRBV7-2 and TRBJ1-1): GAGVSQSPSNKVTEKGKDVELRCDPISGHTALYWYRQSLGQGLEFLIYFQGNSAPDKSGLPSDRFSAERTGGSVSTLTIQRTQQEDSAVYLCASIDRRGSTEAFFGQGTRLTVV.

Details on this clone: The same CDR3 is also encoded by other DNA sequences in this sample. The chain carries TRBV30 and TRBJ1-1; D is undetermined. This CDR3 spans 12 amino acids. V gave up 4 bases and J gave up 0 bases, with 6 bases separating them. From germline, CDR1 is GTSNPN and CDR2 SVGIG (reference sequence). The chain's CDR3 is CAWTRLNTEAFF. Written as DNA, the CDR3 is TGTGCCTGGACCCGTCTGAACACTGAAGCTTTCTTT.

The chain couples TRBV28 to TRBJ1-2; D is uncertain. V gave up 6 bases and J gave up 8 bases, with 16 bases separating them. The CDR3 is 13 residues long. Germline V gene data show CDR1 as MDHEN and CDR2 as SYDVKM. CDR3 sequence: CASRRTLRQGYTF. The DNA of the CDR3 is TGTGCCAGCAGGCGGACGCTTCGTCAGGGCTACACCTTC.

This clone was counted between two and nine times. This chain connects TRBV10-3 to TRBJ2-1, with 13 bases aligning to TRBD2. V lost 5 bases, J lost 0 bases, and 1 base stayed unmatched. Germline V gives CDR1 ENHRY, CDR2 SYGVKD. This CDR3 spans 16 amino acids. DNA of the CDR3: TGTGCCATCAGTCGGACTAGCGGGAGCTCCTACAATGAGCAGTTCTTC. Encoded protein: CAISRTSGSSYNEQFF.

This chain uses TRBV6-5 with TRBJ1-3; D remains ambiguous. V lost 7 bases, J lost 4 bases, and 14 bases lay in between. The CDR3 totals 14 residues. Germline values: CDR1 MNHEY, CDR2 SVGAGI. CDR3 in DNA: TGTGCCAGCAAATCTCAAGGCACCGGAAACACCATATATTTT. It specifies CASKSQGTGNTIYF.

This clone was detected once. The chain couples TRBV25-1 to TRBJ2-7; no clear D gene. V was trimmed by 0 bases and J by 6 bases, leaving 12 bases between them. Germline assignment: CDR1 MGHDK and CDR2 SYGVNS. This CDR3 spans 14 amino acids. The CDR3 sequence is CASSEYGPFAEQYF. CDR3 coding DNA: TGTGCCAGCAGTGAATATGGCCCGTTTGCCGAGCAGTACTTC.

V usage is TRBV10-3 and J usage is TRBJ2-2, with D uncertain. V was cut by 10 bases and J by 4 bases, with 10 bases left in between. Germline V gene sequence: CDR1 ENHRY, CDR2 SYGVKD. The CDR3 length is 12 residues. In DNA form, the CDR3 reads TGTGCCACTAAAGCAGCCACCGGGGAGCTGTTTTTT. This codes for CATKAATGELFF.

The J gene is TRBJ2-5, the V gene TRBV7-2; TRBD2 matches 8 bases. The germline gives CDR1 SGHTA, CDR2 FQGNSA. With V trimmed by 5 bases and J by 4 bases, 12 bases remained unmatched. The CDR3 loop spans 16 amino acids. The CDR3 DNA reads as TGTGCCAGCAGCCAACCGAAAGAGGCGGGAGGAGAGACCCAGTACTTC. Amino acid sequence: CASSQPKEAGGETQYF.

V usage is TRBV27 and J usage is TRBJ2-7; either TRBD1 or TRBD2 may supply D (5 bases each). The CDR3 sequence is 19 residues long. The germline CDR1 and CDR2 sequences are MNHEY and SMNVEV (reference sequence). Trimming removed 6 bases from V and 2 bases from J, with 29 bases in between. The CDR3 spells CASSRGAPGGFSTAYEQYF. Here the CDR3 DNA reads TGTGCCAGCAGCAGAGGGGCTCCTGGCGGGTTTTCGACGGCCTACGAGCAGTACTTC.

The chain employs TRBV7-3 and TRBJ2-1; D possibly matches TRBD1 or TRBD2 (5 bases each). CDR3 length: 14 amino acids. Germline V gene data show CDR1 as SGHTA and CDR2 as FQGTGA. V was pared by 5 bases and J by 2 bases, with 10 bases between. The CDR3 DNA follows: TGTGCCAGCAGCCCAGAGGGGACCTACAATGAGCAGTTCTTC. Its translation is CASSPEGTYNEQFF.

The chain is built from TRBV7-9 and TRBJ2-1; D could derive from TRBD1 or TRBD2 (5 bases each). Trimming removed 0 bases at V and 8 bases at J, with 14 bases between. The germline gives CDR1 SEHNR, CDR2 FQNEAQ (reference sequence). The CDR3 has 15 residues. CDR3 loop: CASSLALGDLYEQFF. CDR3 coding DNA: TGTGCCAGCAGCTTAGCGCTAGGGGACCTCTATGAGCAGTTCTTC.

The gene calls are TRBV7-2 and TRBJ2-1, with 9 bases lining up with TRBD2. This CDR3 is built from 15 residues. The V segment lost 4 bases and the J segment 3 bases; nucleotides outside the gene matches: 4. The germline gives CDR1 SGHTA, CDR2 FQGNSA. This chain's CDR3 is CASSSRTSDYNEQFF. CDR3 in DNA: TGTGCCAGCAGCTCTAGGACTAGCGACTACAATGAGCAGTTCTTC.

A word on this clone: In the same sample, other DNA sequences code for this CDR3. Here the CDR3 DNA reads TGTGCCAGCAGCTTGGCGGGGAGATACACTGAAGCTTTCTTT. This sequence encodes CASSLAGRYTEAFF. V is TRBV5-6 and J is TRBJ1-1; D remains unclear. The CDR3 has 14 amino acids. CDR1 and CDR2 (germline): SGHDT, YYEEEE. V gave up 0 bases and J gave up 3 bases, with 9 bases separating them.

The chain joins TRBV9 to TRBJ2-2; 10 bases align to TRBD1. The CDR3 runs 16 residues. Germline V gives CDR1 SGDLS, CDR2 YYNGEE. With V trimmed by 6 bases and J by 5 bases, 10 bases remained unmatched. The chain's CDR3 is CASNLGTGARTGELFF. In nucleotides, the CDR3 is TGTGCCAGCAACCTAGGGACAGGGGCCCGGACCGGGGAGCTGTTTTTT.

A word on this clone: One end of the junction is discordant with germline, which a read error may explain. Other DNA sequences from this sample encode an identical CDR3 as well. The chain recombines TRBV7-7 with TRBJ2-2; D unclear. The CDR3 covers 14 residues. Per germline, CDR1 SSHAT and CDR2 FNYEAQ (reference sequence). Here the CDR3 DNA reads TGTGCTAGCAGCTTAGAAGGTTCCACCGGGGAGCTGTTTTTT. This encodes CASSLEGSTGELFF. Using reference TRBV7-7 and TRBJ2-2 for the parts outside the CDR3, the full variable domain is GAGVSQSPRYKVTKRGQDVTLRCDPISSHATLYWYQQALGQGPEFLTYFNYEAQPDKSGLPSDRFSAERPEGSISTLTIQRTEQRDSAMYRCASSLEGSTGELFFGEGSRLTVL.

The chain combines TRBV6-1 with TRBJ2-7; the D gene could be TRBD1 or TRBD2 (5 bases each). This CDR3 spans 14 amino acids. From germline, CDR1 is MNHNS and CDR2 SASEGT. V was clipped by 2 bases and J by 5 bases, with 13 bases between them. CDR3 bases: TGTGCCAGCAGTGAACTCGGGACCCTCCACGAGCAGTACTTC. Protein: CASSELGTLHEQYF.

The chain carries TRBV6-5 and TRBJ1-6; D is unresolved. Germline assignment: CDR1 MNHEY and CDR2 SVGAGI. This CDR3 contains 15 residues. V lost 5 bases, J lost 2 bases, and 10 bases lay in between. CDR3 in amino acids: CASSPVSAYNSPLHF. Written as DNA, the CDR3 is TGTGCCAGCAGTCCCGTCTCAGCCTATAATTCACCCCTCCACTTT.